This T cell receptor beta chain originates from a study of CD8+CD57+ T cells in acquired aplastic anemia. For the study at large: The DNA of sorted CD4+ and CD8+ cells averaged around 3.2 ug.

Trimming left V 6 bases short and J 5 bases short, with 20 bases between. The CDR3 is 15 residues long. The template used for profiling TCR beta VDJ and CDR3 was genomic DNA. TCRdb used MiXCR to reprocess the reads, holding one entry per CDR3 protein. The table lists approximately 380,000 distinct CDR3 sequences, just under 70% of them singletons. This clonotype was observed many times. This clonotype was obtained from a human donor in good health, serving as a control. The specimen was sorted CD4+, CD8+, or CD8+CD57+ T cells (not recorded which) from PBMCs. The chain is built from TRBV12-3 or TRBV12-4 and TRBJ2-7, with D tentatively TRBD2 (5 bases). CDR3 DNA: TGTGCCAGCAGCCCCCAAGAGGGCCTTAGGAACGAGCAGTACTTC. It specifies CASSPQEGLRNEQYF.